This T cell receptor beta chain came from a study of CD8 T cells in ankylosing spondylitis (dated 2017 in TCRdb). With regard to the full study: To find TCR variants linked to disease, the study profiled T cell receptor beta repertoires in ankylosing spondylitis patients and healthy donors. Peripheral blood was sampled, and synovial fluid was also collected from ankylosing spondylitis patients. In total, the full study cohort was made up of some 110 healthy donors and 25 ankylosing spondylitis patients.

Note on this clonotype: What antigen it recognizes has not been identified. Per-nucleotide qualities are absent, and no much larger clonotype sits a single base away.

The full study reports these points: The disease-linked clones were reported as significantly enriched in matched synovial fluid samples from ankylosing spondylitis patients. The disease-linked clones had a CD8+ phenotype and were found at relatively low frequencies in peripheral blood. Some motif variants had previously been reported in the synovial fluid and blood of reactive arthritis patients, which suggests shared mechanisms of disease initiation. A TCR beta motif of seven or eight highly homologous amino acid variants appeared characteristic of blood from ankylosing spondylitis patients.

The sequencer was an Illumina HiSeq 2500. Quantitative 5'-RACE with molecular barcodes was the method used to prepare the TCR beta libraries. The original pipeline was this. A new computational method, built on a probabilistic model of VDJ rearrangement, was used to identify disease-linked TCR variants. TCRdb cleaned the public reads at Q25 with fastp, built clones with MiXCR and kept in-frame beta chains. Each CDR3 protein appears once, grouped with its most common genes and DNA. The V and J calls and clone size come from TCRdb's table, not from the authors' own analysis. For this sample the table gives a few hundred thousand distinct CDR3 sequences, of which roughly 20% were detected only once. The ten biggest clones cover around 13% of the sample. The CDR3 covers 19 residues, taking in both the cysteine and the phenylalanine. The entry retains the CDR3 DNA only, 57 bases that are in frame from base 1. Taken from the germline V gene, the CDR1 and CDR2 loops are MGHDK and SYGVNS. V sheds 2 bases and J sheds 4 bases, leaving 24 bases between their ends.

This receptor was obtained from a male donor with ankylosing spondylitis or in good health (not recorded which). The chain is encoded by TRBV25-1 joined to TRBJ2-1; TRBD2 is possibly the D segment (6 matching bases). Sequenced: blood, either unsorted or a sorted T cell fraction (not recorded which). The sequence in DNA is TGTGCCAGCAGTGAAATACCCCGAACGACCGGGGGTAGGTACAATGAGCAGTTCTTC. Its translation is CASSEIPRTTGGRYNEQFF.